These 11 T cell receptor beta chains originate from one sample sequenced in a study of technical replicates of blood from several donors. The table came from immunoSEQ multiplex PCR; TCRdb's copy has only in-frame clones and leaves some out. The sample carries 74,000 or so clones, roughly 96% recorded once. Specimen: T cells isolated from PBMCs. These receptors were obtained from a human donor in good health.

The genes are TRBV13 and TRBJ2-1, with 8 bases lining up with TRBD2. The V gene end was trimmed by 8 bases and the J gene end by 0 bases; junction bases not matched to a gene: 9. The CDR3 contains 16 residues. Germline loops: CDR1 PRHDT, CDR2 FYEKMQ (reference sequence). CDR3 in DNA: TGTGCCAGCTCTAGAAACGGACTAGCCTCCTACAATGAGCAGTTCTTC. It specifies CASSRNGLASYNEQFF.

This chain uses TRBV4-1 with TRBJ2-7, with 11 positions matching TRBD2. Looked up from germline, CDR1 is MGHRA and CDR2 is YSYEKL. The CDR3 length is 16 residues. The trim removed 3 bases at V and 7 bases at J, leaving 11 bases unmatched. CDR3 amino acids: CASSHLPGLAVGEQYF. For the CDR3, the DNA is TGCGCCAGCAGCCATCTCCCGGGACTAGCGGTTGGGGAGCAGTACTTC.

The CDR3 nucleotides are TGTGCCAGCAGCCTTACAGGGGACTATGGCTACACCTTC. Protein product: CASSLTGDYGYTF. The chain has TRBV5-5 and TRBJ1-2, with 7 positions matching TRBD1. The CDR3 spans 13 residues. With V trimmed by 4 bases and J by 3 bases, 3 bases remained unmatched. Germline lookup yields CDR1 SGHKS and CDR2 YYEKEE (reference sequence).

The V call is TRBV19, the J call TRBJ2-5; possible D gene TRBD1, 5 bases. Per the germline V gene, CDR1 is LNHDA and CDR2 is SQIVND (reference sequence). The CDR3 loop spans 20 amino acids. V was clipped by 3 bases and J by 3 bases, with 29 bases between them. CDR3 loop: CASSIGINLVDTIVKETQYF. The DNA for the CDR3 is TGTGCCAGTAGTATCGGCATTAATCTTGTGGACACTATAGTCAAAGAGACCCAGTACTTC. The full variable domain, completed using reference TRBV19 and TRBJ2-5, is DGGITQSPKYLFRKEGQNVTLSCEQNLNHDAMYWYRQDPGQGLRLIYYSQIVNDFQKGDIAEGYSVSREKKESFPLTVTSAQKNPTAFYLCASSIGINLVDTIVKETQYFGPGTRLLVL.

The J gene is TRBJ2-7, the V gene TRBV6-1; TRBD2 matches 9 bases. V trimming: 7 bases; J trimming: 1 base; junction bases outside the gene matches: 2. Germline V gives CDR1 MNHNS, CDR2 SASEGT. The CDR3 covers 13 residues. The CDR3 loop reads CASISGGSYEQYF. The DNA of the CDR3 is TGTGCCAGCATTAGCGGGGGTTCCTACGAGCAGTACTTC.

The chain carries TRBV4-1 and TRBJ1-1; weak D call: TRBD1 (5 bases). Germline loops: CDR1 MGHRA, CDR2 YSYEKL. CDR3 length equals 13 residues. Trimming left V 2 bases short and J 7 bases short, with 11 bases between. CDR3 DNA: TGCGCCAGCAGCCAAACCGCAGGGTTTGAAGCTTTCTTT. Translation: CASSQTAGFEAFF.

CDR3 loop: CASSLKGLDRLHEQFF. The CDR3 DNA sequence: TGTGCCAGCAGTCTTAAAGGACTAGACAGATTGCATGAGCAGTTCTTC. The chain couples TRBV27 to TRBJ2-1; 7 bases map to TRBD2. J lost 8 bases, V lost 5 bases, and 15 bases had no gene match. CDR1 is MNHEY and CDR2 is SMNVEV in the germline V gene (reference sequence). The CDR3 extends over 16 amino acids.

The chain carries TRBV5-6 and TRBJ1-1, with a weak D call TRBD1 (6 bases). Germline lookup yields CDR1 SGHDT and CDR2 YYEEEE. CDR3 length: 13 amino acids. The V and J ends lost 4 bases and 1 base respectively, with 8 bases between them. The CDR3 DNA sequence: TGTGCCAGCAGCGCGGACAGGAACACTGAAGCTTTCTTT. Translated: CASSADRNTEAFF.

The rearrangement uses TRBV27 and TRBJ2-7; 10 bases match TRBD2. The CDR3 is 15 residues long. J gave up 3 bases and V 5 bases, and 7 bases lay outside the gene matches. Germline V gene lookup returns CDR1 MNHEY and CDR2 SMNVEV (reference sequence). The CDR3 spells CASSLGTSAVYEQYF. For the CDR3, the DNA is TGTGCCAGCAGTCTCGGGACTAGCGCCGTCTACGAGCAGTACTTC.

V usage is TRBV4-1 and J usage is TRBJ2-5; 10 positions agree with TRBD1. The length of the CDR3 is 16 residues. Germline-derived CDR1 and CDR2 are MGHRA and YSYEKL. Losses at the gene ends were 2 bases for V and 2 bases for J; bases not matched to a gene: 5. In DNA form, the CDR3 reads TGCGCCAGCAGCCAACCACCGGGACAGGGGCAAGAGACCCAGTACTTC. It specifies CASSQPPGQGQETQYF.

CDR3 bases: TGTGCCAGTAGTCTACAGGGGAACCAGCCCCAGCATTTT. Protein: CASSLQGNQPQHF. The rearrangement uses TRBV19 and TRBJ1-5, with TRBD1 identical over 7 bases. The junction had 5 bases not matched to a gene; V was cut back by 5 bases and J by 7 bases. The CDR3 contains 13 residues. CDR1 LNHDA and CDR2 SQIVND come from the germline V gene (reference sequence).